A selection of T cell receptor beta chains follows, all from one sample in a study of OX40 agonist ivuxolimab in advanced cancers. Sequencing used immunoSEQ multiplex PCR; TCRdb keeps in-frame clones, though not all of them. The sample records roughly 32,000 clones, 75% to 85% being singletons. The source material was CD4+ or CD8+ T cells sorted from blood, sampled in a trial of the OX40 agonist ivuxolimab. The source of these receptors is an adult with an advanced solid tumor such as melanoma, head and neck, liver or kidney cancer. Each CDR3 is given with its conserved first and last residue. A D gene is named only where the DNA matches it firmly. Size is omitted from some rows. Given values are once, few, many or a class for expanded clones.

d_call clone_size j_call v_call cdr3_aa cdr3_nt
NA NA TRBJ1-5 TRBV28 CASTSSNQPQHF TGTGCCAGCACCTCCTCAAATCAGCCCCAGCATTTT
NA NA TRBJ2-1 TRBV5-1 CASSHGNEQFF TGCGCCAGCAGCCATGGGAATGAGCAGTTCTTC
TRBD1 NA TRBJ1-2 TRBV4-1 CASSQPRQGRSYGYTF TGCGCCAGCAGCCAACCAAGACAGGGCCGCTCCTATGGCTACACCTTC
TRBD2 NA TRBJ2-1 TRBV7-3 CASSLLGTSGSSYNEQFF TGTGCCAGCAGCTTACTGGGGACTAGCGGGAGTTCCTACAATGAGCAGTTCTTC
TRBD1 once TRBJ1-5 TRBV4-1 CASSTQGAGNQPQHF TGCGCCAGCTCAACGCAGGGGGCCGGAAATCAGCCCCAGCATTTT
NA NA TRBJ2-5 TRBV7-8 CASSLRRTQETQYF TGTGCCAGCAGCTTACGCCGGACACAAGAGACCCAGTACTTC
NA NA TRBJ2-3 TRBV28 CASSTHTSTDTQYF TGTGCCAGCAGTACCCATACTAGCACAGATACGCAGTATTTT
NA NA TRBJ1-4 TRBV6-5 CASKEGEKLFF TGTGCCAGCAAGGAAGGTGAAAAACTGTTTTTT
TRBD2 NA TRBJ2-2 TRBV7-2 CASSFPTSGGPTGGELFF TGTGCCAGCAGCTTCCCGACTAGCGGGGGCCCAACAGGCGGGGAGCTGTTTTTT
NA NA TRBJ2-5 TRBV12-2 CASRKQGLAGGETQYF TGTGCAAGTCGCAAGCAAGGACTAGCGGGAGGGGAGACCCAGTACTTC
NA NA TRBJ1-1 TRBV5-1 CASSLDGYTEAFF TGCGCCAGCAGCTTGGACGGGTACACTGAAGCTTTCTTT
NA NA TRBJ1-5 TRBV5-1 CASRRDGNSNQPQHF TGCGCCAGCAGGAGGGACGGTAATAGCAATCAGCCCCAGCATTTT
TRBD2 NA TRBJ2-7 TRBV7-2 CASSWGRGATGTRRYEQYF TGTGCCAGCAGCTGGGGCCGGGGGGCAACCGGGACTAGAAGGTACGAGCAGTACTTC
NA once TRBJ2-4 TRBV19 CASSNRQLLAKNIQYF TGTGCCAGTAGTAACCGACAGCTCCTAGCCAAAAACATTCAGTACTTC
TRBD1 few TRBJ1-6 TRBV30 CASGQGLNSPLHF TGTGCCTCAGGACAGGGCCTTAATTCACCCCTCCACTTT
NA NA TRBJ2-5 TRBV14 CASSHSTVEQYF TGTGCCAGCAGCCATTCGACAGTAGAGCAGTACTTC
NA NA TRBJ2-3 TRBV7-8 CASSPRLLSSGTDTQYF TGTGCCAGCAGCCCCAGGTTATTGTCTAGCGGCACAGATACGCAGTATTTT
NA NA TRBJ2-1 TRBV4-1 CASSQGAVNLGNEQFF TGCGCCAGCAGCCAAGGGGCCGTTAACCTCGGGAATGAGCAGTTCTTC
NA NA TRBJ1-2 TRBV18 CASSPEGYGYTF TGTGCCAGCTCACCGGAAGGATACGGCTACACCTTC
NA NA TRBJ2-1 TRBV27 CASSFSPRNSQFF TGTGCCAGCAGTTTTTCGCCGAGAAATAGTCAGTTCTTC
NA NA TRBJ1-1 TRBV19 CASSLYSGSEAFF TGTGCCAGTAGTCTATACAGTGGCTCTGAAGCTTTCTTT
TRBD1 NA TRBJ1-2 TRBV7-8 CASSLQGAINYGYTF TGTGCCAGCAGCTTACAGGGGGCGATTAACTATGGCTACACCTTC
NA once TRBJ2-6 TRBV21-1 CASSKGRWGITGANVLTF TGTGCCAGCAGCAAAGGAAGGTGGGGGATCACTGGGGCCAACGTCCTGACTTTC